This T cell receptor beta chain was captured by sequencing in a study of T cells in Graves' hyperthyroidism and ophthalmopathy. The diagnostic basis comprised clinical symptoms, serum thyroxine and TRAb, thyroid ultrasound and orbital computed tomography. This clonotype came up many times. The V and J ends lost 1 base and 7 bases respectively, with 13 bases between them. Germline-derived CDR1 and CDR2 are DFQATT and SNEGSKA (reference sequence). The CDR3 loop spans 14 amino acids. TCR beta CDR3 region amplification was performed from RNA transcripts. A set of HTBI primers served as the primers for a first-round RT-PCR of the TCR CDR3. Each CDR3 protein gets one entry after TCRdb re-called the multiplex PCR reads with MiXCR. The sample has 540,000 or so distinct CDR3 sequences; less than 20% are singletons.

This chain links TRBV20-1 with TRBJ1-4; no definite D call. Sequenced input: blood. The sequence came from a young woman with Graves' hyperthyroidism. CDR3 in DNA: TGCAGTGCTAGAGGACGACTCGGAAGTGAAAAACTGTTTTTT. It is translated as CSARGRLGSEKLFF.